A single sample is the source of the 17 T cell receptor beta chains below, sequenced in a study of blood T cell repertoires in COVID-19. Only in-frame clones appear in the TCRdb table, and some are missing; sequencing was by immunoSEQ multiplex PCR. In the table there are roughly 300,000 clones, about nine tenths of which are singletons. The sample was PBMCs or T cells enriched from blood (not recorded which). These receptors originate from a man aged 25-40 years who had recovered from COVID-19.

The V and J genes are TRBV24-1 and TRBJ2-7; D possibly corresponds to TRBD1 (5 bases). The CDR3 is 12 amino acids. The germline V gene has CDR1 KGHDR and CDR2 SFDVKD. The V gene lost 4 bases and the J gene lost 7 bases, with 10 bases spanning the gap. Here the CDR3 DNA reads TGTGCCACCAGTGACAACAAGGGGGAGCAGTACTTC. Its translation: CATSDNKGEQYF.

About this clone itself: With a much larger clone just one base away, this may be a read error. The chain carries TRBV7-2 and TRBJ2-7, with D possibly TRBD1 on 6 matching bases. V dropped 3 bases and J dropped 1 base, with 7 bases sitting between them. Per germline, CDR1 SGHTA and CDR2 FQGNSA. The CDR3 consists of 13 residues. CDR3 DNA: TGTGCCAGCAGCTTTAGGGGGTCCTACGAGCAGTACTTC. Amino acid sequence: CASSFRGSYEQYF.

V is TRBV3-1 (or the pseudogene TRBV3-2) and J is TRBJ2-7, with 7 positions matching TRBD2. The CDR3 runs to 12 residues. Looked up from germline, CDR1 is LGHDT and CDR2 is YNNKEL (reference sequence). V was clipped by 4 bases and J by 4 bases; unmatched bases: 1. In DNA form, the CDR3 reads TGTGCCAGCAGCCGGCGGGGGTACGAGCAGTACTTC. Its translation is CASSRRGYEQYF.

As DNA, the CDR3 is TGTGCCAGCAGTTCCCTGCGGGGGGGGTCTAATGAAAAACTGTTTTTT. This gives the protein CASSSLRGGSNEKLFF. The rearrangement links TRBV27 to TRBJ1-4, with a weak D call TRBD1 (5 bases). The CDR3 is 16 amino acids. The germline V and J ends were trimmed by 4 bases and 3 bases, with 15 bases remaining between them. Germline V gives CDR1 MNHEY, CDR2 SMNVEV (reference sequence).

The chain has TRBV7-2 and TRBJ1-4, with D possibly matching TRBD1 (5 bases). The CDR3 extends over 14 amino acids. Germline-derived CDR1 and CDR2 are SGHTA and FQGNSA. The V and J ends lost 3 bases and 3 bases respectively, with 8 bases between them. CDR3 sequence (DNA): TGTGCCAGCAGCTTGGGGCCAGCTAATGAAAAACTGTTTTTT. Translated, it gives CASSLGPANEKLFF.

The V call is TRBV12-3 or TRBV12-4, the J call TRBJ2-7; no firm D call. V was pared by 6 bases and J by 4 bases, with 10 bases between. The CDR3 is 12 residues long. In nucleotides, the CDR3 is TGTGCCAGCAGCCCCACTACATACGAGCAGTACTTC. It codes for CASSPTTYEQYF.

This sequence joins TRBV7-2 and TRBJ2-2; 8 positions match TRBD1. The CDR3 is made up of 16 amino acids. Germline V gives CDR1 SGHTA, CDR2 FQGNSA. The J segment lost 6 bases and the V segment lost 5 bases, leaving 11 bases of the junction unmatched. The DNA for the CDR3 is TGTGCCAGCAGCCAACCCGGGACAGGCCCATCCGGGGAGCTGTTTTTT. Translating it yields CASSQPGTGPSGELFF.

This rearrangement joins TRBV28 to TRBJ1-1, with D uncertain. Germline CDR1 MDHEN, CDR2 SYDVKM. Trimming took off 8 bases at V and 1 base at J, with 14 bases between the two ends. The CDR3 runs to 14 residues. The CDR3 is CASVRGPANTEAFF. CDR3 bases: TGTGCCAGCGTGCGCGGGCCGGCGAACACTGAAGCTTTCTTT.

The J gene is TRBJ1-1, the V gene TRBV20-1; 7 bases agree with TRBD1. The J segment lost 7 bases and the V segment lost 3 bases, leaving 14 bases of the junction unmatched. This CDR3 comprises 15 residues. The V gene's germline CDR1 is DFQATT and CDR2 SNEGSKA (reference sequence). Here the CDR3 DNA reads TGCAGTGCTAGTCACAGCGAGGGGGCGCGGAATGAAGCTTTCTTT. It encodes CSASHSEGARNEAFF.

The chain carries TRBV14 and TRBJ2-6; maybe TRBD2 (5 bases). Trimming cost V 0 bases and J 0 bases, with 9 bases left between them. CDR3 size: 17 residues. Germline assignment: CDR1 SGHDN and CDR2 FVKESK. This chain's CDR3 is CASSQERTGSGANVLTF. The DNA of the CDR3 is TGTGCCAGCAGCCAAGAGAGGACTGGCTCTGGGGCCAACGTCCTGACTTTC. The variable domain in full, completed from reference TRBV14 and TRBJ2-6, reads EAGVTQFPSHSVIEKGQTVTLRCDPISGHDNLYWYRRVMGKEIKFLLHFVKESKQDESGMPNNRFLAERTGGTYSTLKVQPAELEDSGVYFCASSQERTGSGANVLTFGAGSRLTVL.

This clone was observed a single time. V gene TRBV12-5 combines with J gene TRBJ1-5; D gene ambiguous. The V end lost 7 bases, the J end lost 1 base, and 14 bases lay between the germline ends. In germline, CDR1 is LGHNT, CDR2 FRNRAP. The CDR3 has 15 residues. The CDR3 here is CASAPDGVSNQPQHF. For the CDR3, the DNA is TGTGCTAGTGCCCCAGACGGGGTGAGCAATCAGCCCCAGCATTTT.

This clone was counted a single time. The gene calls are TRBV28 and TRBJ1-1, with a tentative D call TRBD1 (5 bases). The germline gives CDR1 MDHEN, CDR2 SYDVKM. V gave up 6 bases and J gave up 4 bases, with 12 bases separating them. This CDR3 comprises 13 residues. CDR3 in amino acids: CASRPGGFTEAFF. The CDR3 nucleotides are TGTGCCAGCAGACCGGGGGGATTCACTGAAGCTTTCTTT.

The chain is built from TRBV5-6 and TRBJ2-7, with D perhaps TRBD2 (5 bases). CDR1 SGHDT and CDR2 YYEEEE come from the germline V gene. V was pared by 5 bases and J by 2 bases, with 11 bases between. This CDR3 has 13 amino acids. The DNA for the CDR3 is TGTGCCAGCAGTAAATCCGGGACCTACGAGCAGTACTTC. Its translation is CASSKSGTYEQYF.

This clone appeared a single time. The chain joins TRBV19 to TRBJ2-1; TRBD2 matches 13 bases. The germline V gene has CDR1 LNHDA and CDR2 SQIVND (reference sequence). The V segment lost 5 bases and the J segment 9 bases; nucleotides outside the gene matches: 7. CDR3 length equals 15 residues. CDR3 nucleotides: TGTGCCAGTAGTCTTGGACTAGCGGGAGTTAGTGAGCAGTTCTTC. This sequence encodes CASSLGLAGVSEQFF.

The CDR3 reads CASSDRDSSYNSPLHF. The CDR3 DNA reads TGCGCCAGCAGCGACCGGGACAGCTCCTATAATTCACCCCTCCACTTT. The chain couples TRBV5-1 to TRBJ1-6, with 7 bases matching TRBD1. The CDR3 consists of 16 residues. V gave up 4 bases and J gave up 0 bases; unmatched junction bases: 4. CDR1 is SGHRS, CDR2 YFSETQ, per germline.

The genes are TRBV11-3 and TRBJ2-5; 8 positions agree with TRBD1. Germline CDR1 SGHNT, CDR2 YENEEA. V gave up 5 bases and J gave up 2 bases; unmatched junction bases: 4. This CDR3 region has 14 residues. CDR3 coding DNA: TGTGCCAGCAGCCCCGACAGGGGACAAGAGACCCAGTACTTC. Amino acids: CASSPDRGQETQYF.

This clone appeared a few times. The chain recombines TRBV18 with TRBJ2-3; 7 bases align to TRBD1. The CDR3 consists of 12 residues. Germline V gene sequence: CDR1 KGHSH, CDR2 LQKENI. J gave up 6 bases and V 4 bases, and 1 base lay outside the gene matches. Here the CDR3 DNA reads TGTGCCAGCTCACAGGGGGCGGATACGCAGTATTTT. This gives the protein CASSQGADTQYF. Full variable domain (outside the CDR3, taken from reference TRBV18 and TRBJ2-3): NAGVMQNPRHLVRRRGQEARLRCSPMKGHSHVYWYRQLPEEGLKFMVYLQKENIIDESGMPKERFSAEFPKEGPSILRIQQVVRGDSAAYFCASSQGADTQYFGPGTRLTVL.